This T cell receptor beta chain was sequenced during a study of blood T cells in healthy people across ages. V shed 2 bases and J shed 0 bases, with 11 bases lying between them. Per germline, CDR1 DFQATT and CDR2 SNEGSKA (reference sequence). The CDR3 sequence is 15 residues long. Sample-barcoded 5' priming and a J-beta primer mix drove a second PCR of 7 to 11 cycles. TCRdb redid the calling of the 5' RACE reads with MiXCR, one entry per CDR3 protein. The sample has around 1.5 million distinct CDR3 sequences; 59% are singletons. The source material was blood. V usage is TRBV20-1 and J usage is TRBJ2-4; D unclear. This clonotype originated in a man between 18 and 29 years old in good health. The chain's CDR3 is CSARFRNLAKNIQYF. CDR3 bases: TGCAGTGCTAGATTCAGGAACCTAGCCAAAAACATTCAGTACTTC.